This T cell receptor beta chain appears in the sequencing data of a study of blood T cell repertoires in COVID-19. The overall study: From T cells, B-cell-depleted T cells, or PBMCs came the material, which was cDNA or gDNA.

The V end lost 5 bases, the J end lost 7 bases, and 18 bases lay between the germline ends. This CDR3 is 14 amino acids long. Germline CDR1 MDHEN, CDR2 SYDVKM. In the study's own analysis: Nucleated cell counts were estimated from reference gene primer amplification. The method was immunoSEQ multiplex PCR; TCRdb's version includes in-frame clones alone and lacks a portion of them. The DNA gave D and trimming, while V, J and clone size come from that table. The sample has around 74,000 clones; 90% are singletons. The receptor's source is a woman older than 75 with active or convalescent COVID-19. The chain combines TRBV28 with TRBJ2-7; D unclear. Material: peripheral blood. The CDR3: CASSLYASYEEQYF. The CDR3 coding sequence is TGTGCCAGCAGTCTTTACGCCTCCTACGAGGAGCAGTACTTC.